This TCR beta chain stems from a study of shared clonotypes between healthy human individuals. Study observations and caveats: Having only a few donors restricted how much genetic and exposure-history diversity was captured.

V lost 5 bases and J lost 3; bases outside the gene matches: 3. CDR1 is SGHTA and CDR2 is FQGTGA in the germline V gene. The CDR3 is made up of 13 amino acids. Authors' processing steps: Owing to the provision of junction-only sequences devoid of quality scores by immunoSEQ, filtering differed. TCRdb's copy holds only in-frame clones and misses some; the assay was immunoSEQ multiplex PCR. That table gives V, J and clone size, and the DNA gave D and trimming. The sample contains 2 million or so clones, 90% to 95% of which appear only once. Healthy adults negative for HIV, lacking recent acute infections or vaccinations, served as donors. In regard to this clone: Its specificity is unknown. A single base separates this from a much larger clone, so it may be a read error.

The specimen was naive CD4+ T cells sorted from blood. Subset meaning: CD45RA+ positively selected. The chain combines TRBV7-3 with TRBJ2-7; 8 nucleotides agree with TRBD1. This TCR came from a young man in good health. CDR3 in DNA: TGTGCCAGCAGCAACGGGACAGGCTACGAGCAGTACTTC. Amino acids: CASSNGTGYEQYF. The whole variable domain, filled in from reference TRBV7-3 and TRBJ2-7, reads GAGVSQTPSNKVTEKGKYVELRCDPISGHTALYWYRQSLGQGPEFLIYFQGTGAADDSGLPNDRFFAVRPEGSVSTLKIQRTERGDSAVYLCASSNGTGYEQYFGPGTRLTVT.